Reported below is one T cell receptor beta chain. What it binds is unknown. Noted time point: newly diagnosed GD, antithyroid drugs for less than 3 months. Extracted PBMC RNA gave rise to the TCR library. This specimen comes from a study of regulatory T cells in long-lasting Graves disease. Notes on the study in general: Repertoires from persistent disease leaned toward TRBV28, TRBJ1-2 and TRBJ2-5. Persistent Graves' patients showed a TCR diversity that was lower than that of newly diagnosed ones.

Arm-PCR with iRepertoire HTBI primers amplified the CDR3 regions for these TCR beta libraries. Using its own MiXCR run on the multiplex PCR reads, TCRdb lists one record per CDR3 protein. The table has 360,000 or so distinct CDR3 sequences, 12% seen once; the top ten hold approximately 20%. The CDR3 has 16 amino acids. V lost 7 bases and J lost 3; bases outside the gene matches: 8. Looked up from germline, CDR1 is LGHDT and CDR2 is YNNKEL (reference sequence). The same specimen was also included in a second study, on T cells in Graves' hyperthyroidism and ophthalmopathy. That work contributes: During a first-round RT-PCR of the TCR CDR3, the HTBI primer set was used.

The material was peripheral blood mononuclear cells (PBMCs), obtained at new diagnosis, from a patient treated with antithyroid drugs. The rearrangement uses TRBV3-1 and TRBJ2-7, with 14 bases lining up with TRBD2. This receptor was identified in a woman between 18 and 29 years old with Graves disease. The CDR3 protein is CASTGGTSGGLYEQYF. The CDR3 DNA sequence: TGTGCCAGCACCGGGGGGACTAGCGGGGGACTCTACGAGCAGTACTTC.